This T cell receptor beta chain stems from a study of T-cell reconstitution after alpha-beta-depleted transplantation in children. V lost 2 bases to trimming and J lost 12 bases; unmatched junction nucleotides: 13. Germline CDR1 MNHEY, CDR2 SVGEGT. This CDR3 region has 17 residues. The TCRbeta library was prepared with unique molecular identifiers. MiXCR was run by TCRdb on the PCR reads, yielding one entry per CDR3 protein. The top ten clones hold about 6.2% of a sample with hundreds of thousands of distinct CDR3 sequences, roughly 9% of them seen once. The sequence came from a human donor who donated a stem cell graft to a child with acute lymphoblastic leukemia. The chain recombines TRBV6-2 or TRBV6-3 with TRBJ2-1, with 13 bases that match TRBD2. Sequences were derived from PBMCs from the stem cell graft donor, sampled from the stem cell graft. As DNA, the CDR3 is TGTGCCAGCAGTTACCCGCAACTAGCGGGGGGGTCCAAAGGGCAGTTCTTC. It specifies CASSYPQLAGGSKGQFF.